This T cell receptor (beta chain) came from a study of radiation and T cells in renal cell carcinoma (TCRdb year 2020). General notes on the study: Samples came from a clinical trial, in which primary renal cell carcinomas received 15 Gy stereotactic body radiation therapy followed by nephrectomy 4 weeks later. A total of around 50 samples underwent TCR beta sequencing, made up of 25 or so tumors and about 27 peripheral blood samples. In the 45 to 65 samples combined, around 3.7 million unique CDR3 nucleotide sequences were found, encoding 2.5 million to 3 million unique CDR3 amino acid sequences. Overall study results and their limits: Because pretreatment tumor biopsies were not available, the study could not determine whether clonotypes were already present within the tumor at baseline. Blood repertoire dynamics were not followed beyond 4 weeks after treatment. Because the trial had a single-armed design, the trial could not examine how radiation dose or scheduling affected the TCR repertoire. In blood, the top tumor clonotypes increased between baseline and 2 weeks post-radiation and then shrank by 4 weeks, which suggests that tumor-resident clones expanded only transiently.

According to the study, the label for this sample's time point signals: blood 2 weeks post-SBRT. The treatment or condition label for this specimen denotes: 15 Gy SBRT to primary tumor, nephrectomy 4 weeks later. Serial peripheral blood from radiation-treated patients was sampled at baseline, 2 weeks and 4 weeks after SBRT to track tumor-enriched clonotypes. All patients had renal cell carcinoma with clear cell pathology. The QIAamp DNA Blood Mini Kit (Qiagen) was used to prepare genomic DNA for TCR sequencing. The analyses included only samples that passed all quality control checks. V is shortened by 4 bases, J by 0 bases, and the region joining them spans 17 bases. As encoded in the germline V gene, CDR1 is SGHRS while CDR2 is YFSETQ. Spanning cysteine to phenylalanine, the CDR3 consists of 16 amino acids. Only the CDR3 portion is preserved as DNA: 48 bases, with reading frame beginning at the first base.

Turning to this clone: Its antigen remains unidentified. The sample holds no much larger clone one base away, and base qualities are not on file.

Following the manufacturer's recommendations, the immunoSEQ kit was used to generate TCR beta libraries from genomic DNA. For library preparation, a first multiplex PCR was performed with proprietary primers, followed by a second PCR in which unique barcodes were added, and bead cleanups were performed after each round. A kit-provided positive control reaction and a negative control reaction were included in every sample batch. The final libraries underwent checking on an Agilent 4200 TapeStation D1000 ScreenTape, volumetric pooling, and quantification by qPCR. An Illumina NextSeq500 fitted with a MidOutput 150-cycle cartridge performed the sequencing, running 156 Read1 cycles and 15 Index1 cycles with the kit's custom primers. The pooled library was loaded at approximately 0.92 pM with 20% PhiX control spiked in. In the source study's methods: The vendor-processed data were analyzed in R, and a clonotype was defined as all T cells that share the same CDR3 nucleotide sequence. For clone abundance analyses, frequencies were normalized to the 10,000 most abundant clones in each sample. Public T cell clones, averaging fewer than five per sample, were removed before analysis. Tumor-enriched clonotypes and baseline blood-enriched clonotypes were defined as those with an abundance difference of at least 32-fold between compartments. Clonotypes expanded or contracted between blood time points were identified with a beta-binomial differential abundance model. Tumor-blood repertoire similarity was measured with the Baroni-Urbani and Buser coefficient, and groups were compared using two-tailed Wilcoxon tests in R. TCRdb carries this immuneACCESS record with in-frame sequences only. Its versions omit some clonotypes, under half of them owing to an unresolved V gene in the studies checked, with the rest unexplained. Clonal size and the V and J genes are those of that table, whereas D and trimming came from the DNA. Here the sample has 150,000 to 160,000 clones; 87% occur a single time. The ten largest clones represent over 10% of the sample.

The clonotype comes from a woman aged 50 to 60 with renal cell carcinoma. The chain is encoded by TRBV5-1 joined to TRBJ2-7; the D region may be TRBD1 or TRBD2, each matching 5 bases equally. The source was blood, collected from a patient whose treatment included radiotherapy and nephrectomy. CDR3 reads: CASSGTGTPSSYEQYF. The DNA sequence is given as TGCGCCAGCAGCGGAACCGGGACCCCAAGCTCCTACGAGCAGTACTTC.